The 6 T cell receptor beta chains reported below all come from one sample, sequenced in a study of vaccination and CD4 T cells after COVID-19. For these TCRs, the target antigens are not known. Cultured CD4+ T cell DNA underwent sequencing with the Oncomine TCR Beta short-read assay. MiXCR was run by TCRdb on the PCR reads, yielding one entry per CDR3 protein. The sample carries more than 10,000 distinct CDR3 sequences, about two fifths recorded once. Treatment described: roughly ten-day PBMC culture with coronavirus spike peptide pools or control peptides (ViraFEST assay). The sample taken for sequencing was CD4+ T cells from blood, cultured in vitro. Receptors originate from a human donor who had recovered from COVID-19.

V usage is TRBV20-1 and J usage is TRBJ1-1; D unclear. The CDR3 consists of 11 residues. CDR1 is DFQATT, CDR2 SNEGSKA, per germline (reference sequence). V dropped 1 base and J dropped 8 bases, with 8 bases sitting between them. Here the CDR3 DNA reads TGCAGTGCTAGAGGCGGAAGGGAAGCTTTCTTT. Its protein is CSARGGREAFF.

The chain uses TRBV20-1 and TRBJ2-1, with 11 bases matching TRBD2. Germline V gives CDR1 DFQATT, CDR2 SNEGSKA (reference sequence). Unmatched junction bases numbered 15, after V lost 5 bases and J lost 9 bases. This CDR3 is built from 16 residues. CDR3 DNA sequence: TGCAGTGCTTTCCTACTAGCGGGAGACAGGAGTGGTGAGCAGTTCTTC. Its protein product is CSAFLLAGDRSGEQFF.

This chain joins TRBV6-1 and TRBJ1-1; 8 bases map to TRBD1. Germline V gene data show CDR1 as MNHNS and CDR2 as SASEGT. CDR3 length equals 14 residues. Trimming at V came to 5 bases and at J to 1 base, leaving 3 bases not matched to a gene. The CDR3 nucleotides are TGTGCCAGCAGTCCGGGACAGGCGAACACTGAAGCTTTCTTT. This translates into CASSPGQANTEAFF.

The gene calls are TRBV12-3 or TRBV12-4 and TRBJ1-1; D gene unclear. This CDR3 is 13 amino acids long. The germline V and J ends were trimmed by 5 bases and 4 bases, with 11 bases remaining between them. This CDR3 is CASSKGFGTEAFF. The CDR3 DNA is TGTGCCAGCAGTAAGGGTTTCGGCACTGAAGCTTTCTTT.

This chain links TRBV5-1 with TRBJ1-1; D may be TRBD1 (5 bases). The length of the CDR3 is 15 residues. Germline CDR1 and CDR2: SGHRS and YFSETQ. Trimming stripped 2 bases from V and 1 base from J, with 12 bases between. In DNA form, the CDR3 reads TGCGCCAGCAGCTTAGAAGGACACCCGAACACTGAAGCTTTCTTT. Its protein product is CASSLEGHPNTEAFF.

This rearrangement joins TRBV19 to TRBJ2-6; no firm D call. V lost 4 bases, J lost 0 bases, and 10 bases lay in between. The CDR3 sequence is 16 residues long. The V gene's germline CDR1 is LNHDA and CDR2 SQIVND (reference sequence). The DNA for the CDR3 is TGTGCCAGTAGTAGCACTTGGAGCTCTGGGGCCAACGTCCTGACTTTC. This encodes CASSSTWSSGANVLTF.